The T cell receptor (beta chain) under discussion was sequenced for a study of blood T cell repertoires in COVID-19. Data came from immunoSEQ multiplex PCR; TCRdb stores just in-frame clones and leaves some out. The sample lists roughly 250,000 clones, 70% to 90% occurring once. This clonotype was obtained from a woman between 40 and 55 years old with acute COVID-19. The source material was PBMCs or T cells enriched from blood (not recorded which).

The CDR3 reads CASSEPTGNNEQFF. The CDR3 DNA is TGTGCCAGCAGTGAACCTACAGGAAACAATGAGCAGTTCTTC. The chain couples TRBV2 to TRBJ2-1, with TRBD1 as a possible D gene (5 bases). The ends were cut back, 2 bases at V and 5 bases at J, with 10 bases in the middle. Looked up from germline, CDR1 is SNHLY and CDR2 is FYNNEI. CDR3 length equals 14 residues.